A single sample is the source of the 29 T cell receptor beta chains below, sequenced in a study of OX40 agonist ivuxolimab in advanced cancers. Generated by immunoSEQ multiplex PCR, the TCRdb table keeps only in-frame clones and is missing some. Altogether about 77,000 clones are present, around 86% being singletons, with the ten largest covering 0.6% to 0.8%. Sequenced here: CD4+ or CD8+ T cells sorted from blood, sampled in a trial of the OX40 agonist ivuxolimab. These receptors originate from an adult with an advanced solid tumor such as melanoma, head and neck, liver or kidney cancer.

This sequence joins TRBV4-3 and TRBJ2-2; maybe TRBD2 (6 bases). CDR3 length: 15 residues. CDR1 is LGHNA, CDR2 YSLEER, per germline. Trimming stripped 1 base from V and 0 bases from J, with 6 bases between. The DNA for the CDR3 is TGCGCCAGCAGCCAAGGCGGGACGAACACCGGGGAGCTGTTTTTT. Translation gives CASSQGGTNTGELFF.

The V gene is TRBV11-2, the J gene TRBJ2-7, with D unclear. The V gene's germline CDR1 is SGHAT and CDR2 FQNNGV. V lost 1 base and J 3 bases, leaving 13 bases between the germline ends. CDR3 size: 15 residues. The chain's CDR3 is CASSLGTSQFYEQYF. As DNA, the CDR3 is TGTGCCAGCAGCTTAGGAACCTCCCAGTTCTACGAGCAGTACTTC.

This chain uses TRBV9 with TRBJ2-7, with TRBD2 matching over 9 bases. The CDR3 sequence is 14 residues long. Unmatched junction bases numbered 4, after V lost 1 base and J lost 5 bases. Germline CDR1 reads SGDLS; CDR2 reads YYNGEE. In DNA, the CDR3 is TGTGCCAGCAGCGTACTCGCGGGAGGGCACGAGCAGTACTTC. Translated, it gives CASSVLAGGHEQYF.

V usage is TRBV2 and J usage is TRBJ2-5, with no clear D. V gave up 8 bases and J gave up 1 base, with 14 bases separating them. CDR3 size: 14 residues. Per germline, CDR1 SNHLY and CDR2 FYNNEI. Here the CDR3 DNA reads TGTGCCAGCTTCCCCGGGTCTGCCCAAGAGACCCAGTACTTC. It codes for CASFPGSAQETQYF.

CDR3 bases: TGTGCCAGCAGAGAATGGGCGGGAGGGCGAAACTACGAGCAGTACTTC. The encoded protein is CASREWAGGRNYEQYF. The chain joins TRBV7-2 to TRBJ2-7; 9 nucleotides line up with TRBD2. Trimming at V came to 6 bases and at J to 3 bases, leaving 12 bases not matched to a gene. The CDR3 spans 16 residues. The germline gives CDR1 SGHTA, CDR2 FQGNSA.

V is TRBV18 and J is TRBJ2-7; tentative D call: TRBD2 (5 bases). V was cut by 2 bases and J by 1 base, with 6 bases left in between. Germline CDR1 and CDR2: KGHSH and LQKENI. CDR3 length: 13 residues. The CDR3 sequence: CASSPGLSYEQYF. The CDR3 DNA reads as TGTGCCAGCTCACCAGGACTTTCCTACGAGCAGTACTTC.

This clone was picked up a small number of times. The V call is TRBV6-5, the J call TRBJ2-7; D possibly matches TRBD1 or TRBD2 (5 bases each). Per the germline V gene, CDR1 is MNHEY and CDR2 is SVGAGI. V was shortened by 6 bases and J by 2 bases, with 11 bases between the two germline ends. This CDR3 has 13 residues. CDR3 sequence (DNA): TGTGCCAGCAGGGGGGACGGAACCTACGAGCAGTACTTC. This codes for CASRGDGTYEQYF.

This clone turned up a few times. The J gene is TRBJ2-3, the V gene TRBV30, with D maybe TRBD2 (5 bases). The CDR3 is 16 residues long. From germline, CDR1 is GTSNPN and CDR2 SVGIG (reference sequence). V lost 4 bases and J 0 bases, leaving 17 bases between the germline ends. CDR3 residues: CAWKTMDLGSTDTQYF. CDR3 DNA sequence: TGTGCCTGGAAGACTATGGACCTGGGTAGCACAGATACGCAGTATTTT.

The chain combines TRBV7-2 with TRBJ1-2; possibly TRBD1 for D (5 bases). Germline assignment: CDR1 SGHTA and CDR2 FQGNSA. This CDR3 is 13 amino acids long. The V gene lost 0 bases and the J gene lost 8 bases, with 10 bases spanning the gap. The CDR3: CASSLAGDQGYTF. CDR3 in DNA: TGTGCCAGCAGCTTAGCAGGGGATCAGGGCTACACCTTC.

The CDR3 spells CASSLAGIEFFSNQPQHF. CDR3 sequence (DNA): TGTGCCAGCAGTTTGGCGGGGATTGAGTTTTTTAGCAATCAGCCCCAGCATTTT. The rearrangement joins TRBV28 to TRBJ1-5, with D unresolved. V was trimmed by 3 bases and J by 0 bases, leaving 18 bases between them. Germline CDR1 and CDR2: MDHEN and SYDVKM. This CDR3 is 18 amino acids long.

The chain joins TRBV7-8 to TRBJ2-3; D remains unclear. The ends were cut back, 1 base at V and 11 bases at J, with 13 bases in the middle. CDR1 is SGHVS and CDR2 is FQNEAQ in the germline V gene. The CDR3 has 13 residues. This CDR3 reads CASSLVVTNEQYF. CDR3 DNA: TGTGCCAGCAGCTTAGTCGTAACAAACGAGCAGTATTTT.

V is TRBV5-3 and J is TRBJ2-2; 8 bases agree with TRBD1. TRBV5-3 is an ORF, with its function uncertain. CDR3 size: 17 residues. J gave up 3 bases and V 4 bases, and 11 bases lay outside the gene matches. Written as DNA, the CDR3 is TGTGCCAGAAGCCCCCCAGGACAGGGTAGGCACACCGGGGAGCTGTTTTTT. Its protein is CARSPPGQGRHTGELFF.

J is TRBJ2-1 and V is TRBV7-8; D is uncertain. CDR1 is SGHVS and CDR2 is FQNEAQ in the germline V gene. The CDR3 length is 14 residues. V lost 0 bases and J lost 7, with 10 bases in between. The CDR3 loop is CASSLATSSNEQFF. CDR3 nucleotides: TGTGCCAGCAGCTTAGCGACAAGCTCGAATGAGCAGTTCTTC.

J is TRBJ1-5 and V is TRBV7-2, with a weak D call TRBD1 (5 bases). Trimming took off 7 bases at V and 7 bases at J, with 14 bases between the two ends. The length of the CDR3 is 13 residues. Germline CDR1 and CDR2: SGHTA and FQGNSA. CDR3 nucleotides: TGTGCCAGCACCATCCAGGGCGGGCAGCCCCAGCATTTT. Its translation is CASTIQGGQPQHF.

This clone was recorded once. This chain joins TRBV5-4 and TRBJ2-5, with D possibly TRBD1 on 6 matching bases. CDR3 length: 14 residues. Per germline, CDR1 SGHNT and CDR2 YYREEE (reference sequence). Trimming cost V 5 bases and J 5 bases, with 16 bases left between them. CDR3 coding DNA: TGTGCCAGCAGGAGGACAGTTTTGGAGGAGACCCAGTACTTC. It translates to CASRRTVLEETQYF. The variable domain in full, completed from reference TRBV5-4 and TRBJ2-5, reads ETGVTQSPTHLIKTRGQQVTLRCSSQSGHNTVSWYQQALGQGPQFIFQYYREEENGRGNFPPRFSGLQFPNYSSELNVNALELDDSALYLCASRRTVLEETQYFGPGTRLLVL.

V gene TRBV6-5 combines with J gene TRBJ2-7; tentative D call: TRBD2 (6 bases). The V end lost 6 bases, the J end lost 3 bases, and 6 bases lay between the germline ends. The CDR3 is made up of 11 amino acids. The germline CDR1 and CDR2 sequences are MNHEY and SVGAGI. The CDR3 sequence: CASRTSYEQYF. CDR3 in DNA: TGTGCCAGCAGGACTAGCTACGAGCAGTACTTC.

CDR3 nucleotide sequence: TGCGCCAGCAGTGAGTTCCCAACAGGGCTGCTAGCCAAAAACATTCAGTACTTC. Protein product: CASSEFPTGLLAKNIQYF. The chain links TRBV10-1 to TRBJ2-4; possible D gene TRBD1, 6 bases. The CDR3 runs to 18 residues. Trimming pared 1 base from V and 0 bases from J, leaving 16 bases between. From germline, CDR1 is WNHNN and CDR2 SYGVQD (reference sequence).

The CDR3 protein is CASSLAGGPGETQYF. As DNA, the CDR3 is TGCGCCAGCAGCTTGGCGGGAGGGCCGGGGGAGACCCAGTACTTC. This chain uses TRBV5-1 with TRBJ2-5; 8 bases are shared with TRBD2. The V gene end was trimmed by 0 bases and the J gene end by 5 bases; junction bases not matched to a gene: 6. The CDR3 is made up of 15 amino acids. The germline V gene has CDR1 SGHRS and CDR2 YFSETQ.

The chain couples TRBV9 to TRBJ1-5, with D tentatively TRBD1 (5 bases). Germline values: CDR1 SGDLS, CDR2 YYNGEE. The germline V and J ends were trimmed by 4 bases and 5 bases, with 10 bases remaining between them. This CDR3 is 13 amino acids long. The CDR3 region has the DNA TGTGCCAGCAGCCGGGACGGGGATCAGCCCCAGCATTTT. It codes for CASSRDGDQPQHF.

This chain joins TRBV9 and TRBJ2-2, with 7 nucleotides matching TRBD1. CDR3 length: 15 amino acids. With 2 bases clipped from V and 5 bases from J, the junction kept 6 bases outside the gene matches. The V gene's germline CDR1 is SGDLS and CDR2 YYNGEE. For the CDR3, the DNA is TGTGCCAGCAGCGTTGGGACAGTGGTAACCGGGGAGCTGTTTTTT. Translating it yields CASSVGTVVTGELFF.

This clone was seen only once. The rearrangement joins TRBV2 to TRBJ1-1; TRBD1 aligns across 7 bases. The J segment lost 0 bases and the V segment lost 6 bases, leaving 7 bases of the junction unmatched. Germline V gives CDR1 SNHLY, CDR2 FYNNEI. This CDR3 is 15 amino acids long. Here the CDR3 DNA reads TGTGCCAGCAGGGCAACAGGGGCGTTGAACACTGAAGCTTTCTTT. Translating gives CASRATGALNTEAFF.

V is TRBV11-1 and J is TRBJ1-1; TRBD1 might be the D (6 bases). V lost 5 bases to trimming and J lost 0 bases, with 13 bases between them. CDR3 length equals 15 residues. Germline CDR1 is SGHAT and CDR2 is FQDESV (reference sequence). CDR3 region: CASSTPGGLNTEAFF. CDR3 DNA: TGTGCCAGCAGCACCCCCGGGGGCTTGAACACTGAAGCTTTCTTT.

The chain joins TRBV19 to TRBJ1-5; possible D gene TRBD1, 6 bases. V shed 2 bases and J shed 2 bases, with 13 bases lying between them. There are 16 residues in the CDR3. CDR1 and CDR2 (germline): LNHDA, SQIVND (reference sequence). CDR3 protein: CASSIPRGGRNQPQHF. In DNA, the CDR3 is TGTGCCAGTAGTATACCCAGGGGAGGACGCAATCAGCCCCAGCATTTT.

This clone has only a few counts. This sequence joins TRBV7-2 and TRBJ1-4; TRBD1 aligns across 8 bases. V shed 5 bases and J 8 bases; nucleotides not matched to a gene: 7. The CDR3 totals 14 residues. CDR1 and CDR2 from the germline V gene are SGHTA and FQGNSA. CDR3 sequence (DNA): TGTGCCAGCAGCCTACAGGGGGGGAGGGAAAAACTGTTTTTT. Protein sequence: CASSLQGGREKLFF. Variable domain in full (rest from reference TRBV7-2 and TRBJ1-4): GAGVSQSPSNKVTEKGKDVELRCDPISGHTALYWYRQSLGQGLEFLIYFQGNSAPDKSGLPSDRFSAERTGGSVSTLTIQRTQQEDSAVYLCASSLQGGREKLFFGSGTQLSVL.

The CDR3 sequence: CASSPEATNTGELFF. The CDR3 DNA follows: TGTGCCAGCTCACCAGAGGCAACGAACACCGGGGAGCTGTTTTTT. The genes are TRBV18 and TRBJ2-2; D is unclear. Trimming cost V 2 bases and J 0 bases, with 7 bases left between them. The CDR3 loop spans 15 amino acids. The germline CDR1 and CDR2 sequences are KGHSH and LQKENI.

The gene calls are TRBV5-6 and TRBJ2-2; the D gene is possibly TRBD2 (6 bases). The V gene lost 1 base and the J gene lost 6 bases, with 16 bases spanning the gap. This CDR3 is 16 amino acids long. Germline CDR1 and CDR2: SGHDT and YYEEEE. The CDR3 DNA sequence: TGTGCCAGCAGCTTGACGTCCGGGACTCCCGCCGGGGAGCTGTTTTTT. Protein: CASSLTSGTPAGELFF.

The chain carries TRBV2 and TRBJ1-1; a weak D match, TRBD1 (5 bases). The germline V gene encodes CDR1 SNHLY and CDR2 FYNNEI. This CDR3 has 14 residues. V was cut by 8 bases and J by 0 bases, with 13 bases left in between. CDR3 residues: CASQKGVMNTEAFF. CDR3 bases: TGTGCCAGCCAAAAAGGGGTCATGAACACTGAAGCTTTCTTT.

This clone came up many times. The chain carries TRBV7-9 and TRBJ1-3; D call uncertain. CDR3 length: 14 residues. Germline V gives CDR1 SEHNR, CDR2 FQNEAQ (reference sequence). The ends were cut back, 2 bases at V and 4 bases at J, with 9 bases in the middle. This CDR3 reads CASSLSLSGNTIYF. DNA of the CDR3: TGTGCCAGCAGCTTATCCTTATCGGGAAACACCATATATTTT. Supplemented by reference TRBV7-9 and TRBJ1-3, the full variable domain reads DTGVSQNPRHKITKRGQNVTFRCDPISEHNRLYWYRQTLGQGPEFLTYFQNEAQLEKSRLLSDRFSAERPKGSFSTLEIQRTEQGDSAMYLCASSLSLSGNTIYFGEGSWLTVV.

The chain uses TRBV7-6 and TRBJ2-5, with TRBD2 matching over 7 bases. CDR1 and CDR2 (germline): SGHVS, FNYEAQ. CDR3 length: 15 amino acids. The J segment lost 5 bases and the V segment lost 1 base, leaving 7 bases of the junction unmatched. The DNA for the CDR3 is TGTGCCAGCAGCTTAGGTTGGCAGGGAGGGGAGACCCAGTACTTC. Protein: CASSLGWQGGETQYF.